This T cell receptor beta chain was sequenced during a study of cytomegalovirus exposure and HLA in healthy donors. On the study more broadly: Some 85 million unique TCRs, all from HLA-typed donors, were included in an early release of the data.

The CDR3 is 16 amino acids. CDR1 and CDR2 from the germline V gene are SGHNT and YYREEE (reference sequence). The V gene lost 0 bases and the J gene lost 6 bases, with 17 bases spanning the gap. Overall study results and limits: A missense variant in DCLRE1C was later tied to TCR beta V- and J-gene trimming.

Worth noting for this clone: The antigen remains undetermined.

In the PCR, 60 Vbeta and 13 Jbeta primers were used. Assay: immunoSEQ multiplex PCR; the TCRdb copy retains only in-frame clones and omits some. This repertoire shows under 100,000 clones, over 70% found once; its top ten account for 5.9%. The sample comprised PBMCs. J is TRBJ2-3 and V is TRBV5-4; D possibly corresponds to TRBD2 (6 bases). This TCR came from a man younger than 30 in good health and CMV-seropositive. The CDR3 DNA reads TGTGCCAGCAGCTTGGATTCCCTCGTCGGGACTGATACGCAGTATTTT. It encodes CASSLDSLVGTDTQYF.